This T cell receptor (beta chain) was captured in a study of T-cell memory formation after mild COVID-19. TCRdb fed the 5' RACE reads into MiXCR, producing one record per CDR3 protein. The table includes roughly 200,000 distinct CDR3 sequences, roughly 17% detected once. J lost 2 bases, V lost 6 bases, and 8 bases had no gene match. The CDR3 has 15 amino acids. The specimen was PBMCs or a T cell subset sorted from them (not recorded which). This TCR derives from an adult woman who had mild COVID-19 (a few samples of this study predate the infection). Cell type and time point are not known. The genes are TRBV12-3 or TRBV12-4 and TRBJ2-3; 7 bases fit TRBD2. The DNA for the CDR3 is TGTGCCAGCAGCCTTCTAGCGGCCCACACAGATACGCAGTATTTT. Residues: CASSLLAAHTDTQYF.